This section outlines one T cell receptor (beta chain) sequence together with its context. Its antigen is still unknown. This entry comes from a study of shared clonotypes between healthy human individuals. About the research overall: Per donor, CD8 memory used one plate, CD8 naive used two, CD4 memory used three and CD4 naive used three. Study-level points and caveats: Clonotypes not shared had lower generation probabilities than those common to all four donors.

Every immunoSEQ plate was one replicate of a subset's evenly spread DNA. TCRdb's table, derived via immunoSEQ multiplex PCR, lists solely in-frame clones and lacks some. The data show roughly 300,000 clones, with around 90% seen just once and about 17% held by the top ten. V trimming: 1 base; J trimming: 2 bases; junction bases outside the gene matches: 6. CDR1 MGHRA and CDR2 YSYEKL come from the germline V gene. This CDR3 has 17 residues. With CCR7-negative CD45RA+ TemRA cells, CD45RO+ cells were combined in CD8 memory. Sequencing was done on a sample of memory CD8+ T cells sorted from blood. Regarding subset: CD45RO+ cells pooled with CCR7-negative TemRA cells. The rearrangement uses TRBV4-1 and TRBJ2-3; 10 nucleotides align to TRBD2. This receptor was taken from a man between 18 and 35 years old in good health. The CDR3 spells CASSQGPAGGPTDTQYF. The DNA for the CDR3 is TGCGCCAGCAGCCAAGGGCCAGCGGGAGGGCCCACAGATACGCAGTATTTT.